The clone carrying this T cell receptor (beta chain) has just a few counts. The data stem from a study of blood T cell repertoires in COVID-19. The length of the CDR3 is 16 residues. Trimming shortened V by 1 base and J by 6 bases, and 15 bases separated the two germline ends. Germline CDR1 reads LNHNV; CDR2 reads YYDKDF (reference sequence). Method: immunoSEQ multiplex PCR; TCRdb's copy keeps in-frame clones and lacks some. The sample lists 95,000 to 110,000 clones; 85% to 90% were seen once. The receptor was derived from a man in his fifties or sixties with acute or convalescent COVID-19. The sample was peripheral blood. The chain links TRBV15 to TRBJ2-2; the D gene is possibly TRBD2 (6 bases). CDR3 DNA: TGTGCCACCAGCAGAGGAGGGACTCTACAATCCGGGGAGCTGTTTTTT. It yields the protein CATSRGGTLQSGELFF.